Each of the 30 T cell receptor beta chains below was sequenced from the same sample in a study of control samples from healthy donors and cancer patients. TCRdb keeps only in-frame clones here, not all; method: immunoSEQ multiplex PCR. The sample carries nearly 200,000 clones, about nine tenths recorded once. The sequencing input was blood. Every receptor here comes from a man aged 25 to 40 in good health.

V is TRBV25-1 and J is TRBJ1-4; D is unresolved. The V end was cut by 2 bases, the J end by 1 base, with 8 bases between. The CDR3 loop spans 15 amino acids. Germline V lookup: CDR1 MGHDK, CDR2 SYGVNS. CDR3 sequence: CASSEKGGTNEKLFF. The CDR3 DNA reads TGTGCCAGCAGTGAAAAGGGTGGAACTAATGAAAAACTGTTTTTT.

The V gene is TRBV7-8, the J gene TRBJ2-7; D is unclear. The length of the CDR3 is 13 residues. Germline CDR1 is SGHVS and CDR2 is FQNEAQ. Trimming left V 2 bases short and J 6 bases short, with 11 bases between. CDR3 in amino acids: CASSLLSPSEQYF. The DNA for the CDR3 is TGTGCCAGCAGCTTACTCTCTCCCTCCGAGCAGTACTTC.

The chain is built from TRBV6-6 and TRBJ1-3; 7 bases fit TRBD1. The V and J ends lost 7 bases and 3 bases, in that order; junction bases with no gene match: 6. CDR1 and CDR2 from the germline V gene are MNHNY and SVGAGI (reference sequence). CDR3 length equals 14 residues. CDR3 amino acids: CASIPGGFGNTIYF. The CDR3 DNA reads TGTGCCAGCATTCCAGGGGGGTTTGGAAACACCATATATTTT.

The CDR3 spells CASRGVYSNQPQHF. CDR3 nucleotide sequence: TGTGCCAGCAGAGGAGTTTATAGCAATCAGCCCCAGCATTTT. The V call is TRBV27, the J call TRBJ1-5; D ambiguous. The CDR3 spans 14 residues. Germline CDR1 reads MNHEY; CDR2 reads SMNVEV (reference sequence). V was clipped by 6 bases and J by 0 bases, with 9 bases between them.

The rearrangement links TRBV4-1 to TRBJ2-1; a possible D gene is TRBD2 (7 bases). Deletions cut 0 bases from V and 7 bases from J, with 13 bases between. CDR1 is MGHRA and CDR2 is YSYEKL in the germline V gene. This CDR3 comprises 15 residues. DNA of the CDR3: TGCGCCAGCAGCCAAGAGCGGGGGCCAAATAATGAGCAGTTCTTC. Encoded protein: CASSQERGPNNEQFF.

The chain is built from TRBV12-5 and TRBJ2-7; 8 positions agree with TRBD1. There are 15 residues in the CDR3. Losses at the gene ends were 5 bases for V and 6 bases for J; bases not matched to a gene: 12. In germline, CDR1 is LGHNT, CDR2 FRNRAP. The CDR3 nucleotides read TGTGCTAGTGGTCCCGCCGGCCAGGGGGCATCCGAGCAGTACTTC. Translation: CASGPAGQGASEQYF. The full variable domain, rest sourced from reference TRBV12-5 and TRBJ2-7, is DARVTQTPRHKVTEMGQEVTMRCQPILGHNTVFWYRQTMMQGLELLAYFRNRAPLDDSGMPKDRFSAEMPDATLATLKIQPSEPRDSAVYFCASGPAGQGASEQYFGPGTRLTVT.

For the CDR3, the DNA is TGCGCCAGCAGCCCGGCGGGGAGCCCCTACGAGCAGTACTTC. Translated: CASSPAGSPYEQYF. The chain has TRBV5-1 and TRBJ2-7; D might be TRBD2 (6 bases). The CDR3 has 14 amino acids. The V end was cut by 4 bases, the J end by 2 bases, with 13 bases between. Germline values: CDR1 SGHRS, CDR2 YFSETQ.

The rearrangement links TRBV2 to TRBJ1-5; D unclear. V was shortened by 6 bases and J by 2 bases, with 17 bases between the two germline ends. Germline V gives CDR1 SNHLY, CDR2 FYNNEI. The CDR3 runs 16 residues. The CDR3 DNA reads TGTGCCAGCAGAAATGGACGGACGCAGGGCAATCAGCCCCAGCATTTT. Amino acid sequence: CASRNGRTQGNQPQHF.

The table lists this clone with a few counts. V gene TRBV2 combines with J gene TRBJ1-1, with 8 bases identical to TRBD1. Per germline, CDR1 SNHLY and CDR2 FYNNEI. This CDR3 has 14 amino acids. J lost 3 bases, V lost 8 bases, and 8 bases had no gene match. The CDR3 nucleotides read TGTGCCAGCGGTCCCCAGGGGGCATACACTGAAGCTTTCTTT. This gives the protein CASGPQGAYTEAFF.

The chain uses TRBV11-2 and TRBJ1-6; D unresolved. Deletions cut 5 bases from V and 7 bases from J, with 9 bases between. CDR1 is SGHAT, CDR2 FQNNGV, per germline. CDR3 length equals 13 residues. CDR3 nucleotide sequence: TGTGCCAGCAGCCCGGGTGTCAATTCACCCCTCCACTTT. Its translation is CASSPGVNSPLHF.

The chain joins TRBV10-3 to TRBJ1-1; D ambiguous. From germline, CDR1 is ENHRY and CDR2 SYGVKD. V lost 11 bases and J 4 bases, leaving 17 bases between the germline ends. The CDR3 has 13 residues. The CDR3 DNA follows: TGTGCCCACAATAGGGAGGGAGGCACTGAAGCTTTCTTT. It specifies CAHNREGGTEAFF.

The CDR3, as DNA: TGTGCCAGCAGCCCCACAAGGTTCGACCGCCGCACAGATACGCAGTATTTT. Protein sequence: CASSPTRFDRRTDTQYF. V gene TRBV5-6 combines with J gene TRBJ2-3; D unclear. The germline gives CDR1 SGHDT, CDR2 YYEEEE. The V end was cut by 4 bases, the J end by 1 base, with 19 bases between. The CDR3 extends over 17 amino acids.

This clone appeared once. The V call is TRBV7-9, the J call TRBJ1-1; TRBD1 aligns across 7 bases. Germline CDR1 is SEHNR and CDR2 is FQNEAQ (reference sequence). V dropped 5 bases and J dropped 2; count of bases not matched to a gene: 14. The length of the CDR3 is 17 residues. CDR3 sequence reads: CASSPTSNRGPNTEAFF. Here the CDR3 DNA reads TGTGCCAGCAGCCCGACCTCCAACAGGGGTCCAAACACTGAAGCTTTCTTT.

V usage is TRBV6-4 and J usage is TRBJ2-3; no reliable D call. Trimming stripped 6 bases from V and 0 bases from J, with 13 bases between. From germline, CDR1 is MRHNA and CDR2 SNTAGT. The CDR3 covers 15 residues. The CDR3 nucleotides read TGTGCCAGCAGCCCCGGATTCCTTAGCACAGATACGCAGTATTTT. Protein sequence: CASSPGFLSTDTQYF.

V is TRBV12-5 and J is TRBJ1-2; no definite D call. Germline loops: CDR1 LGHNT, CDR2 FRNRAP. Trimming shortened V by 6 bases and J by 3 bases, and 14 bases separated the two germline ends. The CDR3 length is 14 residues. CDR3 amino acids: CASGSVEGYYGYTF. As DNA, the CDR3 is TGTGCTAGTGGCTCAGTTGAGGGTTACTATGGCTACACCTTC.

This clone was picked up a small number of times. Other DNA variants within this sample encode the same CDR3. CDR3 protein: CASSYSGSEAFF. CDR3 coding DNA: TGTGCCAGCAGTTACTCGGGTTCCGAAGCTTTCTTT. The chain links TRBV6-5 to TRBJ1-1; D is ambiguous. V shed 0 bases and J shed 8 bases, with 7 bases lying between them. Germline V gives CDR1 MNHEY, CDR2 SVGAGI. CDR3 length: 12 amino acids.

This clone was counted once. The chain employs TRBV5-8 and TRBJ1-2, with 7 nucleotides matching TRBD1. Germline lookup yields CDR1 SGHTS and CDR2 YDEGEE. Trimming took 7 bases from V and 8 from J; bases not matched to a gene: 5. The CDR3 covers 11 residues. This CDR3 reads CASATGEGYTF. Here the CDR3 DNA reads TGTGCCAGCGCAACAGGGGAGGGCTACACCTTC.

This clone was recorded only once. The rearrangement uses TRBV29-1 and TRBJ1-2; possible D gene TRBD1, 6 bases. The V end lost 6 bases, the J end lost 2 bases, and 16 bases lay between the germline ends. The CDR3 spans 14 residues. Germline V lookup: CDR1 SQVTM, CDR2 ANQGSEA. In DNA form, the CDR3 reads TGCAGCGTGGCGGCAGGACAGCGAAACTATGGCTACACCTTC. The encoded protein is CSVAAGQRNYGYTF.

The rearrangement joins TRBV29-1 to TRBJ1-1; D is undetermined. Germline-derived CDR1 and CDR2 are SQVTM and ANQGSEA. The CDR3 spans 15 residues. V lost 6 bases and J lost 4, with 21 bases in between. CDR3 protein: CSVRTRYTNGTEAFF. The CDR3 DNA reads as TGCAGCGTCCGGACCCGTTACACCAATGGCACTGAAGCTTTCTTT.

The J gene is TRBJ1-1, the V gene TRBV25-1; D perhaps matches TRBD1 (6 bases). Trimming shortened V by 2 bases and J by 8 bases, and 15 bases separated the two germline ends. Germline loops: CDR1 MGHDK, CDR2 SYGVNS. The CDR3 runs to 14 residues. CDR3 in amino acids: CASSEGVMGGEAFF. The CDR3 nucleotides are TGTGCCAGCAGTGAAGGGGTCATGGGGGGCGAAGCTTTCTTT.

V gene TRBV13 combines with J gene TRBJ2-3, with 7 positions matching TRBD1. J lost 4 bases, V lost 5 bases, and 6 bases had no gene match. Germline loops: CDR1 PRHDT, CDR2 FYEKMQ (reference sequence). This CDR3 has 14 residues. The CDR3 sequence is CASSARQGSDTQYF. The CDR3 region has the DNA TGTGCCAGCAGCGCCCGACAGGGTTCAGATACGCAGTATTTT. Variable domain in full (rest from reference TRBV13 and TRBJ2-3): AAGVIQSPRHLIKEKRETATLKCYPIPRHDTVYWYQQGPGQDPQFLISFYEKMQSDKGSIPDRFSAQQFSDYHSELNMSSLELGDSALYFCASSARQGSDTQYFGPGTRLTVL.

The V call is TRBV19, the J call TRBJ1-5; 9 bases agree with TRBD1. CDR1 is LNHDA and CDR2 is SQIVND in the germline V gene (reference sequence). Trimming took 4 bases from V and 5 from J; bases not matched to a gene: 6. The CDR3 length is 15 residues. The CDR3 is CASSNYRGPDQPQHF. CDR3 nucleotide sequence: TGTGCCAGTAGTAATTACAGGGGGCCGGATCAGCCCCAGCATTTT.

The chain carries TRBV10-3 and TRBJ1-1; unclear D gene. Germline V gene data show CDR1 as ENHRY and CDR2 as SYGVKD. The CDR3 totals 13 residues. V was shortened by 0 bases and J by 3 bases, with 5 bases between the two germline ends. DNA for the CDR3: TGTGCCATCAGTGAGTCGAGAGACACTGAAGCTTTCTTT. Its translation: CAISESRDTEAFF.

The CDR3 region is CASSLGGLSGELFF. In DNA, the CDR3 is TGTGCCAGCAGCTTAGGAGGGTTGAGCGGGGAGCTGTTTTTT. The rearrangement uses TRBV7-9 and TRBJ2-2; a possible D gene is TRBD2 (5 bases). The CDR3 runs 14 residues. Germline V gene sequence: CDR1 SEHNR, CDR2 FQNEAQ (reference sequence). V lost 1 base and J 7 bases, leaving 10 bases between the germline ends.

This clone occurred a few times. CDR3 DNA sequence: TGTGCCAGCAGCCGGGACAGAGGCTACGAGCAGTACTTC. Translating gives CASSRDRGYEQYF. The chain joins TRBV6-6 to TRBJ2-7, with 7 positions matching TRBD1. CDR1 is MNHNY, CDR2 SVGAGI, per germline (reference sequence). The CDR3 length is 13 residues. The J segment lost 3 bases and the V segment lost 6 bases, leaving 5 bases of the junction unmatched.

The rearrangement uses TRBV6-5 and TRBJ2-2; D is unclear. Germline lookup yields CDR1 MNHEY and CDR2 SVGAGI. This CDR3 has 12 residues. V was trimmed by 5 bases and J by 6 bases, leaving 7 bases between them. Here the CDR3 reads CASSPSPGELFF. CDR3 in DNA: TGTGCCAGCAGTCCATCGCCCGGGGAGCTGTTTTTT.

This clone was counted only a few times. The genes are TRBV19 and TRBJ1-2; the D is unclear. The germline V and J ends were trimmed by 5 bases and 1 base, with 17 bases remaining between them. This CDR3 spans 16 amino acids. Per the germline V gene, CDR1 is LNHDA and CDR2 is SQIVND (reference sequence). CDR3 residues: CASSEPLTEFNYGYTF. DNA for the CDR3: TGTGCCAGTAGTGAACCCTTGACGGAATTTAACTATGGCTACACCTTC.

The rearrangement links TRBV18 to TRBJ2-7, with 7 bases fitting TRBD2. CDR3 length: 11 residues. Looked up from germline, CDR1 is KGHSH and CDR2 is LQKENI. After removal of 6 bases from V and 7 bases from J, the junction contained 3 bases not matched to a gene. The CDR3, as DNA: TGTGCCAGCTCGGGAGGGTCGGAGCAGTACTTC. This gives the protein CASSGGSEQYF.

The chain employs TRBV5-4 and TRBJ2-7, with 13 bases matching TRBD2. Per germline, CDR1 SGHNT and CDR2 YYREEE (reference sequence). The CDR3 has 17 amino acids. After removal of 0 bases from V and 0 bases from J, the junction contained 3 bases not matched to a gene. CDR3 protein: CASSLAWTSGSSYEQYF. CDR3 nucleotide sequence: TGTGCCAGCAGCTTGGCCTGGACTAGCGGGAGCTCCTACGAGCAGTACTTC. Based on the CDR3 plus reference TRBV5-4 and TRBJ2-7, the full variable domain is ETGVTQSPTHLIKTRGQQVTLRCSSQSGHNTVSWYQQALGQGPQFIFQYYREEENGRGNFPPRFSGLQFPNYSSELNVNALELDDSALYLCASSLAWTSGSSYEQYFGPGTRLTVT.

The gene calls are TRBV6-5 and TRBJ1-1; D is ambiguous. The V end was cut by 0 bases, the J end by 1 base, with 9 bases between. Germline V gene data show CDR1 as MNHEY and CDR2 as SVGAGI. The CDR3 length is 15 residues. This CDR3 reads CASSYSAISNTEAFF. The CDR3 coding sequence is TGTGCCAGCAGTTACTCGGCGATCTCGAACACTGAAGCTTTCTTT.